A selection of T cell receptor beta chains follows, all from one sample in a study of blood T cell repertoires in COVID-19. Generated by immunoSEQ multiplex PCR, the TCRdb table keeps only in-frame clones and is missing some. This table has approximately 210,000 clones, 75% to 90% appearing once. The sequenced material came from peripheral blood. The receptors shown here come from a man aged 25-40 years who had recovered from COVID-19. The CDR3 runs from the conserved cysteine through the conserved F or W. Each record gives: clone size, V gene, J gene, D gene, CDR3 protein. The D gene is left open where the match is weak. Expanded clones get a size class; other rows say once, few or many, or leave the size out.

size: once
V: TRBV11-2
J: TRBJ1-2
D: .
CDR3: CASSLEDLGGSGYTF

size: .
V: TRBV19
J: TRBJ2-7
D: TRBD2
CDR3: CASSPGLATYEQYF

size: .
V: TRBV9
J: TRBJ1-1
D: TRBD1
CDR3: CASSPRQGANREAFF

size: .
V: TRBV6-5
J: TRBJ1-1
D: .
CDR3: CASRYRGGDTEAFF

size: .
V: TRBV3-1/TRBV3-2
J: TRBJ1-1
D: .
CDR3: CASTPKGRLNTEAFF

size: .
V: TRBV28
J: TRBJ2-4
D: TRBD1
CDR3: CASSWTGLAKNIQYF

size: once
V: TRBV18
J: TRBJ2-4
D: .
CDR3: CASSPLEGPPLAKNIQYF

size: .
V: TRBV10-2
J: TRBJ2-2
D: TRBD1
CDR3: CASGRDRASGELFF

size: .
V: TRBV3-1/TRBV3-2
J: TRBJ2-7
D: .
CDR3: CASSQIRRVAVSEQYF

size: .
V: TRBV6-5
J: TRBJ1-1
D: TRBD1
CDR3: CASSYSAGGNTEAFF

size: .
V: TRBV30
J: TRBJ2-2
D: .
CDR3: CAFPDTANTGELFF

size: .
V: TRBV7-6
J: TRBJ2-1
D: TRBD1
CDR3: CASSSQGAEQFF

size: .
V: TRBV9
J: TRBJ2-5
D: TRBD2
CDR3: CASSVESGGPLETQYF

size: .
V: TRBV6-5
J: TRBJ2-3
D: TRBD2
CDR3: CASSSGLAGLTDTQYF

size: .
V: TRBV28
J: TRBJ2-7
D: .
CDR3: CASSIQGSEQYF

size: .
V: TRBV7-2
J: TRBJ2-5
D: TRBD2
CDR3: CASSLEAGGGTQYF

size: few
V: TRBV5-1
J: TRBJ1-1
D: .
CDR3: CASSGGWIGTEAFF

size: .
V: TRBV15
J: TRBJ2-1
D: TRBD1
CDR3: CATSRDPGTGINEQFF

size: once
V: TRBV18
J: TRBJ1-2
D: TRBD1
CDR3: CASSPVAQGFSTF

size: .
V: TRBV5-1
J: TRBJ2-1
D: .
CDR3: CASSLRGRDNEQFF

size: once
V: TRBV7-9
J: TRBJ2-1
D: .
CDR3: CASSLLGIDEQFF

size: .
V: TRBV4-2
J: TRBJ1-5
D: TRBD1
CDR3: CASSQGTGEGQPQHF

size: once
V: TRBV4-3
J: TRBJ1-1
D: .
CDR3: CASSGEGSARPGVAFF

size: .
V: TRBV19
J: TRBJ1-5
D: .
CDR3: CASSHSGGIKPQHF

size: .
V: TRBV7-9
J: TRBJ1-1
D: TRBD1
CDR3: CASSQGTRTGGTEAFF

size: .
V: TRBV19
J: TRBJ1-5
D: .
CDR3: CASSISSPFEWSNQPQHF

size: .
V: TRBV4-2
J: TRBJ2-1
D: .
CDR3: CASSQDKSGYNEQFF

size: .
V: TRBV6-1
J: TRBJ1-3
D: TRBD1
CDR3: CASSEGQAYGNTIYF

size: .
V: TRBV7-9
J: TRBJ2-2
D: .
CDR3: CASSTPYLVGPTGELFF

size: .
V: TRBV10-3
J: TRBJ1-1
D: .
CDR3: CAITWAHTTEAFF

size: .
V: TRBV7-8
J: TRBJ2-2
D: .
CDR3: CASSWNGVGNTGELFF

size: .
V: TRBV5-4
J: TRBJ2-3
D: TRBD2
CDR3: CASSLGSGRSDTQYF

size: .
V: TRBV6-5
J: TRBJ1-2
D: .
CDR3: CATSLGRPNYGYTF

size: .
V: TRBV24-1
J: TRBJ2-2
D: TRBD1
CDR3: CATKDRGEGTGELFF

size: once
V: TRBV6-5
J: TRBJ1-1
D: TRBD1
CDR3: CASSPGQGVRAFF

size: .
V: TRBV9
J: TRBJ2-3
D: TRBD1
CDR3: CASSVVGDRGKSTQYF

size: .
V: TRBV28
J: TRBJ2-5
D: .
CDR3: CASSLLGRETQYF

size: .
V: TRBV3-1/TRBV3-2
J: TRBJ2-1
D: .
CDR3: CASSQEGGAKQFF

size: .
V: TRBV19
J: TRBJ1-5
D: TRBD1
CDR3: CASTIEGTVLNQPQHF

size: once
V: TRBV10-2
J: TRBJ1-2
D: .
CDR3: CASSEGQGWDGYTF

size: once
V: TRBV6-5
J: TRBJ2-1
D: .
CDR3: CASSYSLTSSYNEQFF

size: .
V: TRBV6-6
J: TRBJ1-5
D: .
CDR3: CASSPDRRDNQPQHF

size: .
V: TRBV5-1
J: TRBJ1-1
D: .
CDR3: CASSWGEATEAFF

size: .
V: TRBV18
J: TRBJ2-2
D: .
CDR3: CASSPAGRTGTGELFF

size: once
V: TRBV5-6
J: TRBJ2-5
D: .
CDR3: CASSLDRVAAQYF

size: .
V: TRBV2
J: TRBJ2-2
D: TRBD2
CDR3: CASSETGTRRTGELFF

size: few
V: TRBV12-3/TRBV12-4
J: TRBJ1-1
D: TRBD1
CDR3: CASSTTGVGF

size: .
V: TRBV10-3
J: TRBJ1-5
D: .
CDR3: CAISGHRDTGNQPQHF

size: .
V: TRBV5-8
J: TRBJ1-3
D: .
CDR3: CASSFSNSLSGNTIYF

size: .
V: TRBV2
J: TRBJ1-1
D: .
CDR3: CASRPLGPPAGDLTEAFF

size: .
V: TRBV19
J: TRBJ1-1
D: .
CDR3: CASSITQGYSEAFF

size: .
V: TRBV11-2
J: TRBJ1-1
D: .
CDR3: CASSFAGLENTEAFF

size: once
V: TRBV7-9
J: TRBJ1-5
D: TRBD1
CDR3: CASSSDKGTVQQPQHF

size: .
V: TRBV2
J: TRBJ1-1
D: TRBD1
CDR3: CASRFTGVSTEAFF

size: few
V: TRBV5-6
J: TRBJ1-3
D: TRBD1
CDR3: CASSLPDRGSGNTIYF

size: .
V: TRBV5-1
J: TRBJ2-1
D: .
CDR3: CASHTSSYNEQFF

size: .
V: TRBV19
J: TRBJ2-2
D: .
CDR3: CASSIRGGGELFF

size: .
V: TRBV30
J: TRBJ1-5
D: .
CDR3: CAWSSQGSQPQHF

size: .
V: TRBV11-2
J: TRBJ2-2
D: TRBD1
CDR3: CASSLVGTGGATGELFF

size: .
V: TRBV5-1
J: TRBJ2-7
D: TRBD1
CDR3: CASSWTGKTYEQYF